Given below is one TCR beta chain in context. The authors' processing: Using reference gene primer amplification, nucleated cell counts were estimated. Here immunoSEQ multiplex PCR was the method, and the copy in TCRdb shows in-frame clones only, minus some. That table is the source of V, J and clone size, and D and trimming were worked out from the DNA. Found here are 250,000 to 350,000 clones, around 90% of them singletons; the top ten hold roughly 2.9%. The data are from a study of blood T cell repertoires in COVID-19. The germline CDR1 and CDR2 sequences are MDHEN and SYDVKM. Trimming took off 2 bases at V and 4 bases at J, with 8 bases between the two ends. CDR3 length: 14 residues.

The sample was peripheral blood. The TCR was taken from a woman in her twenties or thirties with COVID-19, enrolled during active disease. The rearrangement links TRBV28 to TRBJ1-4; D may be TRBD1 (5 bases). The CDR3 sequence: CASSLRQFNEKLFF. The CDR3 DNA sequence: TGTGCCAGCAGTTTACGACAGTTTAATGAAAAACTGTTTTTT.